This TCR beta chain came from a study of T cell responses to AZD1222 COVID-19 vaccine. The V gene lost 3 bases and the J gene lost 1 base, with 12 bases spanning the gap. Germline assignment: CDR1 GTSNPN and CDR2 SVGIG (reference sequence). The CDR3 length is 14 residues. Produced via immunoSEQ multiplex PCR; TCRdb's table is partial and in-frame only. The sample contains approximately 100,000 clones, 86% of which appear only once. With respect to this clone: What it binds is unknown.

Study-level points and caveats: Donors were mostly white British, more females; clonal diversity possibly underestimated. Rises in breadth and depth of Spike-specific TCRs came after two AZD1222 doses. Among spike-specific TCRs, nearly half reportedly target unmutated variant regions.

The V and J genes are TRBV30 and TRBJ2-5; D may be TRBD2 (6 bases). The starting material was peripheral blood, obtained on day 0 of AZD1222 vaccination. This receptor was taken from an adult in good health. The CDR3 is CAWSPRLVQETQYF. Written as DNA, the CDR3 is TGTGCCTGGAGCCCCCGACTAGTCCAAGAGACCCAGTACTTC.